This record concerns one T cell receptor (beta chain) sequence. The source of the sample is a study of identical twins. TCRdb reprocessed the 5' RACE reads with MiXCR, giving one entry per CDR3 protein. The repertoire includes about 550,000 distinct CDR3 sequences, around 22% of them detected once, and 0.4% to 0.6% sits in the top ten. The V gene lost 1 base and the J gene lost 0 bases, with 10 bases spanning the gap. Germline assignment: CDR1 LNHNV and CDR2 YYDKDF (reference sequence). There are 16 residues in the CDR3. These data were also filed under a second study, of yellow fever vaccine responses in identical twins.

The sample comprised CD4+ T cells sorted from blood. The chain carries TRBV15 and TRBJ2-1; D not resolved. The TCR sequence derives from a young woman in good health. The CDR3 nucleotides read TGTGCCACCAGCAGAGGTTATGGGGACTCCTACAATGAGCAGTTCTTC. Translated, it gives CATSRGYGDSYNEQFF.